This is a list of T cell receptor beta chains from one sample in a study of early T cells in non-severe SARS-CoV-2 infection. TCRdb called the 5' RACE reads again in MiXCR, with one record for every CDR3 protein. The repertoire has about 76,000 distinct CDR3 sequences, approximately 10% of them found once; the top ten carry 4.7%. Sequenced material: whole blood. These receptors all come from an adult who was a healthcare worker with PCR-confirmed SARS-CoV-2 infection or an uninfected control (not recorded which). The CDR3 runs from the conserved cysteine through the conserved F or W. Each record gives: V gene, clone size, D gene, J gene, CDR3 DNA, CDR3 protein. The D gene is left open where the match is weak. Not every row has a clone size; where given, it reads once, few, many or a size class.

TRBV3-1	many	.	TRBJ2-2	TGTGCCAGCAGCCCCCGGCAGACGACCGGGGAGCTGTTTTTT	CASSPRQTTGELFF
TRBV5-4	many	TRBD2	TRBJ2-3	TGTGCCAGCAGCCCCGCTAGCGGGGGGGCCAGAGATACGCAGTATTTT	CASSPASGGARDTQYF
TRBV27	many	TRBD1	TRBJ1-1	TGTGCCAGCAGTAGACAGGGAATGAACACTGAAGCTTTCTTT	CASSRQGMNTEAFF
TRBV5-4	many	.	TRBJ1-1	TGTGCCACGGTGCGGGGGGGCACTGAAGCTTTCTTT	CATVRGGTEAFF
TRBV6-5	many	TRBD1	TRBJ1-1	TGTGCCAGCACCTCACAGGGGCGGTCTGAAGCTTTCTTT	CASTSQGRSEAFF
TRBV5-4	many	TRBD2	TRBJ2-1	TGTGCCAGCAGCTTTCGCGGGGGGATTAATGAGCAGTTCTTC	CASSFRGGINEQFF
TRBV4-3	many	.	TRBJ2-2	TGCGCCAGCAGCCATCTAGGGGCAGGGAACACCGGGGAGCTGTTTTTT	CASSHLGAGNTGELFF
TRBV11-2	many	.	TRBJ1-1	TGTGCCAGCAGCTCCGGAGGGGCTGAAGCTTTCTTT	CASSSGGAEAFF
TRBV7-9	.	.	TRBJ1-1	TGTGCCATCCCCTTGGGGACCGAAGTTTTCTTT	CAIPLGTEVFF
TRBV29-1	few	.	TRBJ2-1	TGCAGCGTTGCCAGGCGGCTGAGCTCCTACAATGAGCAGTTCTTC	CSVARRLSSYNEQFF
TRBV20-1	many	.	TRBJ2-2	TGCAGTGCTAGGCTCGACAGGGAGGGCGGGGAGCTGTTTTTT	CSARLDREGGELFF
TRBV2	.	TRBD1	TRBJ1-4	TGTGCCAGCAGTGGGCAGGGGGCTATTGCGGAACTGTTTTTT	CASSGQGAIAELFF
TRBV7-2	.	TRBD2	TRBJ2-3	TGTGCCAGCAGCTTATCAGGAATGGCGGGGGGAGGCACAGATACGCAGTATTTT	CASSLSGMAGGGTDTQYF
TRBV9	.	TRBD1	TRBJ1-1	TGTGCCAGCAGCCCTCGGGACAGGGGATGGACTGAAGCTTTCTTT	CASSPRDRGWTEAFF
TRBV9	many	.	TRBJ2-3	TGTGCCAGCAGCGTAGGCGGGGGCCTCCGCGATACGCAGTATTTT	CASSVGGGLRDTQYF